This section outlines one TCR beta chain sequence together with its context. Its binding antigen is unknown. No clone much larger than this one lies a single base away; base qualities are absent. The sample belongs to a study of cytomegalovirus exposure and HLA in healthy donors (dated 2017 in TCRdb). A note on the overall study: An earlier analysis of a few hundred of the donors reported about 260 Gb of sequence data and 117 million unique TCR beta sequences obtained from around 170 million T cells. Approximately 310 gigabases of sequencing data and around 80 million unique TCR sequences made up an early release that covered approximately 700 HLA-typed donors. The genetic ancestry cluster associated with self-reported Caucasian donors included approximately 85% of the roughly 380 genotyped donors. The study aimed to test whether signatures of past pathogen exposure could be identified by cataloging public T cell receptors. The study used immunosequencing to profile the T cell repertoires of about 670 subjects and linked those repertoires to cytomegalovirus serostatus. A separate validation cohort of 100 to 150 different subjects was used in addition to the roughly 620-subject first cohort. The study combined high-throughput TCR immunosequencing, statistical association of individual TCRs with disease status, and machine learning to predict cytomegalovirus infection status. To study patterns of TCR occurrence, a later analysis re-analyzed previously published TCR beta repertoires from hundreds of donors and added high-resolution HLA genotyping. Rather than using new phenotypic data, the later analysis identified candidate immune exposures from TCR beta sequences and from how often those sequences occurred across donors. An earlier analysis of about 620 of the donors applied high-throughput TCR beta sequencing to assess whether each TCR beta V gene segment acted as functional or pseudogenic. Donor age, sex, ethnicity and CMV serostatus were compiled together with the repertoire data. A later genetic analysis used genome-wide SNP genotypes for about 55% of the 666 donors, treating that subset as a discovery cohort. Every discovery cohort repertoire had been produced on one sequencing platform. Both class I and class II loci were covered by HLA typing, at four-digit resolution. The number of typed donors differed by locus: about 629-630 for A, B, C, DRB1 and DQB1; approximately 530 for DQA1; over 600 for DPA1; and 400 to 480 for DPB1. Four or five DR-DQ haplotypes were treated as single units for association and clustering because of strong linkage in the cohort. Among about 410 genotyped donors of the cohort, an average of roughly 230,000 unique TCR beta nucleotide sequences was sequenced per donor, of which 15% to 20% were non-productive. Paper-wide results and their limitations: A further reported finding was that TCR beta sequences accurately predicted the HLA-A and HLA-B alleles for most subjects in the first cohort. Most TCR sequences were observed very rarely across donors, whereas some public TCRs were present in many individuals. The study gave a list of 150 to 200 TCR beta chains associated with cytomegalovirus. CMV serostatus was the only immune exposure information available for the cohort. A later genetic analysis reported fewer N-insertions in productive TCRs among donors in an Asian-associated ancestry cluster than the roughly 620-donor mean. Assigning TCR associations to individual alleles was difficult when HLA alleles, especially DR and DQ, strongly co-occurred. In an earlier analysis of approximately 600 of the donors, most TCR beta V segments were observed in productive rearrangements about 90% or about 30% of the time, broadly matching IMGT annotations. A later analysis associated 16,951 TCR beta sequences with specific HLA alleles at a false discovery rate of 0.05. A later analysis reported that several top co-occurrence clusters appeared linked to parvovirus B19, influenza, CMV and Epstein-Barr virus. A group of highly shared sequence variants was considered likely to be a technical artifact of the sequencing pipeline. In a later analysis, most CMV-associated TCR beta chains were found to appear HLA-restricted, with HLA associations seemingly driven largely by CMV exposure. Compared with equally common non-associated chains, HLA-associated TCR beta chains in a later analysis were more clonally expanded and had lower generation probabilities. A few of the identified cytomegalovirus-associated TCR beta chains were confirmed in vitro to be specific for cytomegalovirus antigens. The presence/absence analyses assumed that sequencing depth was roughly uniform across donors, and that assumption may not be true. In a later genetic analysis, a missense DCLRE1C variant was associated with V-gene and J-gene trimming of TCR beta chains, and the association was replicated in an independent cohort. Because HLA typing was missing for some donors at each locus, association tests included only the typed subset. Because counts were too low, about 17 rarely observed V segments, including chromosome 9 orphons, were excluded from the earlier analysis of 587 of the donors. Correlated functional status among segregating V segments might reflect linkage disequilibrium, but an unknown experimental factor could not be ruled out. The classifier was reported to diagnose cytomegalovirus status with high specificity and sensitivity in both the original and validation cohorts. In a later analysis, TCR association rates were found to vary across HLA loci, with the most associated TCRs seen for DRB1 alleles and the fewest for HLA-C alleles. According to the authors, the approach could potentially be generalized to other disease states and immunological phenotypes. Only TCR beta chains were sequenced in this cohort, and the absence of alpha or paired-chain data limited detectable features.

The library was generated by the immunoSEQ multiplex PCR assay. For the multiplex PCR, a mixture combining 60 forward primers for TCR Vbeta segments and 13 reverse primers for TCR Jbeta segments was used. A multiplex PCR assay on genomic DNA amplified the CDR3 region of rearranged TCR beta genes. The Illumina HiSeq System was used to sequence the amplified TCR beta libraries as 87-base-pair reads. The paper's data handling went like this. Across the 640 or so repertoires, a later analysis counted 60 million to 90 million unique TCR beta chains, approximately 10 million of which were shared by at least two donors. Raw reads were error-corrected and collapsed into unique sequences with a nearest-neighbor algorithm that merged closely related sequences to remove PCR and sequencing errors. Alignment of CDR3 sequences to IMGT reference sequences was used to assign V, D and J gene segments. For a sequence to be retained, at least a six-nucleotide match to both a V gene segment and a J gene segment was required. A rearrangement counted as productive if the CDR3 had no stop codons and remained in frame with V and J, and every other rearrangement counted as non-productive. Following IMGT convention, CDR3 was defined as the stretch from the second conserved V-encoded cysteine up to the conserved J-encoded phenylalanine. Sequences without an unambiguous match to a single V gene segment were excluded from the earlier analysis of almost 600 of the donors. An earlier analysis of 550 to 650 of the donors classified V segments as functional when productive rearrangements were above 56.7% and as segregating when the standard deviation between donors was above 5%. A statistical classification framework was developed to diagnose cytomegalovirus status using the catalog of TCR beta chain sequences. V and J gene assignment, in a later analysis, came from comparing TCR nucleotide sequences with IMGT/GENE-DB human TR gene sequences. The TCRdist pipeline was used in a later analysis to assign CDR3 sequences and most-parsimonious VDJ recombination scenarios. A later analysis defined each TCR beta chain by its CDR3 amino acid sequence plus V-gene family, and excluded reads lacking a unique V-gene family. A later analysis removed roughly 590 highly shared, low-generation-probability nucleotide sequences to deal with suspected cross-contamination and a sequencing artifact. In a later analysis, a clonal expansion index was calculated for each public chain from normalized within-repertoire ranks of inferred template counts. In a later analysis, generation probabilities were computed with a VDJ recombination model fitted to out-of-frame rearrangements, and the resulting probabilities were checked against IGoR. In a later analysis, TCR-TCR, TCR-HLA and TCR-CMV co-occurrence was scored with hypergeometric tests, and a repertoire-size bias correction was applied to TCR pairs. In a later analysis, false discovery rates were estimated by permuting HLA or CMV assignments 20 times. A later analysis grouped co-occurring TCRs with DBSCAN, adding TCRdist sequence similarity when clustering within HLA-allele-positive subsets. Repertoires with fewer than 30,000 or more than 120,000 public chains, plus five repertoires with anomalous nucleotide sharing, were excluded from co-occurrence clustering. TCRdb's version of the immuneACCESS table is confined to in-frame rearrangements and falls short of the full clone set. An unresolved V gene accounts for under half of the shortfall where checked; the remainder is of unknown origin. That table is the source of V, J and clone size, and D and trimming were worked out from the DNA. The sample includes over 80,000 clones, with 65% observed a single time. The ten most abundant clones make up 5.5% to 6% of the sample.

The cohort comprised around 700 healthy bone marrow donors. All cohort members were sampled while nominally healthy, although unrecorded immune exposures were likely present. The donor was CMV seropositive and belonged to the group of more than 250 seropositive cohort members. Each donor provided a peripheral blood sample, and peripheral blood mononuclear cells were used for TCR beta sequencing. Genomic DNA extraction from the blood cell samples was performed with the Qiagen DNeasy Blood Extraction Kit. The sequenced material came from PBMCs. This receptor was identified in a boy aged 10-17 years in good health and CMV-seropositive.

CDR3 sequence: CASSVYLQGRGNTIYF. The nucleotide sequence reads as follows: TGTGCCAGCAGTGTCTACCTACAGGGGAGAGGAAACACCATATATTTT. The rearranged segments are TRBV25-1 and TRBJ1-3; the junction holds 7 bases that match TRBD1. Based on the germline V gene, the CDR1 and CDR2 sequences are MGHDK and SYGVNS. Unmatched junction bases come to 10, with V trimmed by 4 bases and J by 4 bases. From the cysteine through the phenylalanine, the CDR3 covers 16 amino acids. Only the CDR3 part of the read is kept: 48 bases, read in frame from the first base.